Each of the 20 T cell receptor beta chains below was sequenced from the same sample in a study of blood T cell repertoires in COVID-19. Here immunoSEQ multiplex PCR was the method, and the copy in TCRdb shows in-frame clones only, minus some. This sample has 250,000 to 300,000 clones, with approximately 89% found just once. The specimen sequenced was peripheral blood. The receptors here all came from a woman in her twenties or thirties with COVID-19, enrolled during active disease.

This sequence joins TRBV19 and TRBJ2-7; 8 bases match TRBD2. Germline values: CDR1 LNHDA, CDR2 SQIVND (reference sequence). J was trimmed by 6 bases and V by 6 bases; bases with no gene match: 4. This CDR3 region has 12 residues. In DNA, the CDR3 is TGTGCCAGTAGAAGCGGGAGCTCCGAGCAGTACTTC. Translation gives CASRSGSSEQYF. Using reference TRBV19 and TRBJ2-7 for the parts outside the CDR3, the full variable domain is DGGITQSPKYLFRKEGQNVTLSCEQNLNHDAMYWYRQDPGQGLRLIYYSQIVNDFQKGDIAEGYSVSREKKESFPLTVTSAQKNPTAFYLCASRSGSSEQYFGPGTRLTVT.

The genes are TRBV2 and TRBJ2-7; D call uncertain. The length of the CDR3 is 12 residues. Germline lookup yields CDR1 SNHLY and CDR2 FYNNEI. Trimming cost V 6 bases and J 5 bases, with 11 bases left between them. The CDR3 nucleotides read TGTGCCAGCAGACGGTTGGTAGACGAGCAGTACTTC. It codes for CASRRLVDEQYF.

The count of this clone is one. The chain is built from TRBV7-9 and TRBJ1-6; TRBD1 is a possible D gene (6 bases). There are 14 residues in the CDR3. Germline V gives CDR1 SEHNR, CDR2 FQNEAQ (reference sequence). The V and J ends lost 6 bases and 8 bases respectively, with 14 bases between them. The CDR3 DNA reads TGTGCCAGCAGGGTGGACAGCCTAGATTCACCCCTCCACTTT. It encodes CASRVDSLDSPLHF.

The CDR3 nucleotides read TGTGCCAGCAGCCTATCACAGGGAATTGACACTGAAGCTTTCTTT. It translates to CASSLSQGIDTEAFF. The chain uses TRBV7-3 and TRBJ1-1; the D gene is possibly TRBD1 (6 bases). This CDR3 is built from 15 residues. Germline loops: CDR1 SGHTA, CDR2 FQGTGA. Trimming pared 5 bases from V and 3 bases from J, leaving 16 bases between.

The rearrangement links TRBV5-1 to TRBJ2-2, with a possible D match to TRBD2 (5 bases). V was shortened by 0 bases and J by 7 bases, with 7 bases between the two germline ends. This CDR3 contains 13 residues. Germline V CDR1 and CDR2: SGHRS, YFSETQ. CDR3 DNA: TGCGCCAGCAGCTTGGTAGGGAGCGGGGAGCTGTTTTTT. Protein: CASSLVGSGELFF.

This chain connects TRBV24-1 to TRBJ2-3, with D perhaps TRBD2 (5 bases). Per the germline V gene, CDR1 is KGHDR and CDR2 is SFDVKD. V lost 5 bases and J lost 8, with 13 bases in between. The CDR3 extends over 13 amino acids. DNA of the CDR3: TGTGCCACCAGTGGATCAGTGGGGAGTACGCAGTATTTT. Protein: CATSGSVGSTQYF.

This clone has only a few counts. The V gene is TRBV7-2, the J gene TRBJ2-7; 10 nucleotides match TRBD2. V shed 5 bases, J shed 3 bases, and the junction held 7 bases outside the gene matches. This CDR3 is 15 amino acids long. Germline CDR1 SGHTA, CDR2 FQGNSA. The CDR3 loop reads CASSPDLAGDYEQYF. The CDR3 region has the DNA TGTGCCAGCAGCCCAGATCTAGCGGGAGACTACGAGCAGTACTTC.

The chain combines TRBV7-9 with TRBJ2-5; 10 bases line up with TRBD2. V lost 1 base and J lost 3; bases outside the gene matches: 2. The CDR3 length is 15 residues. Looked up from germline, CDR1 is SEHNR and CDR2 is FQNEAQ (reference sequence). The CDR3 DNA follows: TGTGCCAGCAGCTTAGAAGGACTAGCGGAAGAGACCCAGTACTTC. It is translated as CASSLEGLAEETQYF. Drawing the rest from reference TRBV7-9 and TRBJ2-5, the complete variable domain is DTGVSQNPRHKITKRGQNVTFRCDPISEHNRLYWYRQTLGQGPEFLTYFQNEAQLEKSRLLSDRFSAERPKGSFSTLEIQRTEQGDSAMYLCASSLEGLAEETQYFGPGTRLLVL.

The chain has TRBV6-5 and TRBJ1-3; D is unresolved. Germline V gene sequence: CDR1 MNHEY, CDR2 SVGAGI. The CDR3 sequence is 16 residues long. Trimming took off 2 bases at V and 0 bases at J, with 11 bases between the two ends. In DNA, the CDR3 is TGTGCCAGCAGTTACGAGGGCCCTCGCTCTGGAAACACCATATATTTT. Its protein is CASSYEGPRSGNTIYF.

The rearrangement links TRBV7-6 to TRBJ2-7; 13 nucleotides line up with TRBD2. The V and J ends lost 3 bases and 4 bases, in that order; junction bases with no gene match: 3. CDR1 is SGHVS and CDR2 is FNYEAQ in the germline V gene. The CDR3 runs to 15 residues. The CDR3 sequence is CASSFGLAGVYEQYF. DNA of the CDR3: TGTGCCAGCAGCTTTGGACTAGCGGGAGTGTACGAGCAGTACTTC.

This sequence joins TRBV30 and TRBJ2-5; 10 bases map to TRBD2. The V gene end was trimmed by 2 bases and the J gene end by 7 bases; junction bases not matched to a gene: 13. CDR3 length: 16 residues. Looked up from germline, CDR1 is GTSNPN and CDR2 is SVGIG (reference sequence). The CDR3 is CAWSSRTSGGLGTQYF. The CDR3 region has the DNA TGTGCCTGGAGTTCGAGGACTAGCGGCGGATTGGGGACCCAGTACTTC.

This clone was observed a single time. This chain connects TRBV5-4 to TRBJ2-2; weak D call: TRBD2 (5 bases). Germline CDR1 and CDR2: SGHNT and YYREEE (reference sequence). Deletions cut 2 bases from V and 3 bases from J, with 11 bases between. The CDR3 length is 15 residues. CDR3 DNA sequence: TGTGCCAGCAGCTTAGTGGGAGTAGACACCGGGGAGCTGTTTTTT. Translating gives CASSLVGVDTGELFF.

The chain is built from TRBV5-1 and TRBJ1-2; D possibly corresponds to TRBD1 (6 bases). Germline CDR1 reads SGHRS; CDR2 reads YFSETQ. The CDR3 loop spans 14 amino acids. Between the trimmed V and J ends, which lost 2 bases and 3 bases, there was a span of 11 bases. CDR3 region: CASSFQGPDYGYTF. The CDR3 bases are TGCGCCAGCAGCTTCCAGGGGCCGGACTATGGCTACACCTTC.

The chain employs TRBV5-1 and TRBJ2-7, with TRBD1 matching over 10 bases. This CDR3 has 15 amino acids. Germline V lookup: CDR1 SGHRS, CDR2 YFSETQ. Unmatched junction bases numbered 6, after V lost 3 bases and J lost 3 bases. In DNA, the CDR3 is TGCGCCAGCAGCTCCGGACAGGGGGTATACTACGAGCAGTACTTC. Protein product: CASSSGQGVYYEQYF.

V gene TRBV30 combines with J gene TRBJ2-7; weak D call: TRBD2 (6 bases). The CDR3 is 12 residues long. Trimming removed 2 bases from V and 5 bases from J, with 10 bases in between. The germline CDR1 and CDR2 sequences are GTSNPN and SVGIG (reference sequence). The CDR3 protein is CAWSRWGDEQYF. The CDR3 bases are TGTGCCTGGAGTAGGTGGGGGGACGAGCAGTACTTC.

The J gene is TRBJ2-2, the V gene TRBV7-3; 11 nucleotides align to TRBD2. This CDR3 is 17 amino acids long. J gave up 5 bases and V 5 bases, and 10 bases lay outside the gene matches. CDR1 is SGHTA, CDR2 FQGTGA, per germline. The DNA for the CDR3 is TGTGCCAGCAGCCCGACGGGGGTAGCGGGAGGGACCGGGGAGCTGTTTTTT. Translation: CASSPTGVAGGTGELFF.

The V and J genes are TRBV5-4 and TRBJ2-7; 8 nucleotides line up with TRBD1. CDR3 size: 15 residues. The V segment lost 4 bases and the J segment 5 bases; nucleotides outside the gene matches: 11. Per germline, CDR1 SGHNT and CDR2 YYREEE (reference sequence). DNA for the CDR3: TGTGCCAGCAGCATATCCGGGACAGGATATGACGAGCAGTACTTC. Protein: CASSISGTGYDEQYF.

This clone was seen just once. This rearrangement joins TRBV7-8 to TRBJ2-3, with D perhaps matching TRBD2 (6 bases). The CDR3 spans 16 residues. Trimming cost V 1 base and J 4 bases, with 15 bases left between them. CDR1 is SGHVS, CDR2 FQNEAQ, per germline. The CDR3 loop reads CASSLESGGGADTQYF. The CDR3 DNA follows: TGTGCCAGCAGCTTAGAGAGCGGTGGAGGGGCAGATACGCAGTATTTT.

The J gene is TRBJ2-1, the V gene TRBV5-1; 8 nucleotides agree with TRBD2. V was clipped by 1 base and J by 6 bases; unmatched bases: 9. The CDR3 loop spans 16 amino acids. CDR1 is SGHRS and CDR2 is YFSETQ in the germline V gene. CDR3 region: CASSLTSGSTGNEQFF. DNA for the CDR3: TGCGCCAGCAGCTTGACTAGCGGAAGTACCGGCAATGAGCAGTTCTTC.

V gene TRBV5-1 combines with J gene TRBJ1-1, with 7 bases lining up with TRBD1. Trimming cost V 4 bases and J 4 bases; bases outside gene matches: 10. Germline V gives CDR1 SGHRS, CDR2 YFSETQ. The length of the CDR3 is 15 residues. CDR3 sequence (DNA): TGCGCCAGCAGCACGACCGGGACAGAGGGCACTGAAGCTTTCTTT. Residues: CASSTTGTEGTEAFF.